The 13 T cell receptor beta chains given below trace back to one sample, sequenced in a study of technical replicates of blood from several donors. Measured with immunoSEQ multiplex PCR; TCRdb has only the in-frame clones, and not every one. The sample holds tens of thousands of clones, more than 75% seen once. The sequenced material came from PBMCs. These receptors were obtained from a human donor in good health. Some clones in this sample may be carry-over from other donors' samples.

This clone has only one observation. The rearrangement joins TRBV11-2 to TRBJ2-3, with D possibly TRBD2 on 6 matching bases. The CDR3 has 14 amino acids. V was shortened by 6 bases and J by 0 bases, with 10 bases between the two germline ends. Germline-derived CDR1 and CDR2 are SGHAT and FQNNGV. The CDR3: CASRSGYSTDTQYF. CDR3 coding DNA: TGTGCCAGCAGAAGCGGGTATAGCACAGATACGCAGTATTTT.

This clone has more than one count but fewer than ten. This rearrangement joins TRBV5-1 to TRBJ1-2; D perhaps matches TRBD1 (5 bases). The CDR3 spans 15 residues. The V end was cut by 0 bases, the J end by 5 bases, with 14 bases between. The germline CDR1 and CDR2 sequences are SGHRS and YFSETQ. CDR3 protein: CASSLGQQIGYGYTF. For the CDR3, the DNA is TGCGCCAGCAGCTTGGGACAGCAAATAGGATATGGCTACACCTTC.

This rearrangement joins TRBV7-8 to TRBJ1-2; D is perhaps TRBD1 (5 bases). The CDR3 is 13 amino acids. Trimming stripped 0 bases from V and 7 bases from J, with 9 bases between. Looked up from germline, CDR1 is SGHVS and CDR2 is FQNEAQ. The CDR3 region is CASSLAGQTGYTF. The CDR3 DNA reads TGTGCCAGCAGCTTAGCGGGGCAGACTGGCTACACCTTC.

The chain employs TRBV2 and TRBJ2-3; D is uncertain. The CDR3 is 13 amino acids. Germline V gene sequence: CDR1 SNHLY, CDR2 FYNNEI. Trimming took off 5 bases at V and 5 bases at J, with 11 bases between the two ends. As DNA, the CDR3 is TGTGCCAGCAGTCCTTACAGTGGAGATACGCAGTATTTT. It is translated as CASSPYSGDTQYF.

The CDR3 loop is CASSPGTRNNEQFF. DNA of the CDR3: TGTGCCAGCAGCCCTGGGACTAGGAACAATGAGCAGTTCTTC. The V call is TRBV9, the J call TRBJ2-1; 8 bases are shared with TRBD2. Germline CDR1 is SGDLS and CDR2 is YYNGEE. Trimming at V came to 4 bases and at J to 5 bases, leaving 5 bases not matched to a gene. The CDR3 extends over 14 amino acids.

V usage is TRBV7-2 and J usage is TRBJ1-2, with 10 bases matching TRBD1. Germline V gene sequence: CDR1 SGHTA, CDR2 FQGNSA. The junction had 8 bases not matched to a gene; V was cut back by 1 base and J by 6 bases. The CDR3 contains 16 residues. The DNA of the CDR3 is TGTGCCAGCAGCTTAGAGGGGGGACAGGGGCTAGATGGCTACACCTTC. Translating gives CASSLEGGQGLDGYTF.

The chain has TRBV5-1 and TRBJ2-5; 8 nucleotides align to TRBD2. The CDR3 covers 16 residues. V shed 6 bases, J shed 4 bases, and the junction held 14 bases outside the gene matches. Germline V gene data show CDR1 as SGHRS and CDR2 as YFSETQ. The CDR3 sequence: CASTGLAGGVGETQYF. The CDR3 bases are TGCGCCAGCACCGGTCTAGCGGGCGGTGTCGGAGAGACCCAGTACTTC.

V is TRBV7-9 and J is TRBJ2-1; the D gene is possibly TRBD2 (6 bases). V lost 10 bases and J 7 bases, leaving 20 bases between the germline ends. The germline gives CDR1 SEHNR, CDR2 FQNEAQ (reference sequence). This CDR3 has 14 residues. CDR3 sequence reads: CATLGGLLDNEQFF. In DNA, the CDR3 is TGTGCCACCCTGGGGGGACTCCTTGATAATGAGCAGTTCTTC. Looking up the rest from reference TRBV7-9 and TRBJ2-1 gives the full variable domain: DTGVSQNPRHKITKRGQNVTFRCDPISEHNRLYWYRQTLGQGPEFLTYFQNEAQLEKSRLLSDRFSAERPKGSFSTLEIQRTEQGDSAMYLCATLGGLLDNEQFFGPGTRLTVL.

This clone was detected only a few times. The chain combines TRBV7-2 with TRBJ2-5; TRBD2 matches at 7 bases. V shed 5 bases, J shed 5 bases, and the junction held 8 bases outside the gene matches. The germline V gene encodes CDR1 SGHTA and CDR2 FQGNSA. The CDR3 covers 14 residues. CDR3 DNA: TGTGCCAGCAGCCCTGGACTAGAGCGGGAGACCCAGTACTTC. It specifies CASSPGLERETQYF.

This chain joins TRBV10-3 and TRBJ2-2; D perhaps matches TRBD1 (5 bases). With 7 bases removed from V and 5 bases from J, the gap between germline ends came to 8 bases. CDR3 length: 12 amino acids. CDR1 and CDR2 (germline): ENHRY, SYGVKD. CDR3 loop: CAITQGTGELFF. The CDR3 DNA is TGTGCCATCACTCAGGGAACCGGGGAGCTGTTTTTT.

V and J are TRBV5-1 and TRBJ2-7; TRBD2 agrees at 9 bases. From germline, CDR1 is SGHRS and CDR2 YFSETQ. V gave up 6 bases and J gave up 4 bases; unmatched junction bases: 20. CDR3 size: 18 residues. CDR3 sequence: CASKTHHRYLAGIYEQYF. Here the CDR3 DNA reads TGCGCCAGCAAAACACACCACCGGTATCTAGCGGGAATTTACGAGCAGTACTTC. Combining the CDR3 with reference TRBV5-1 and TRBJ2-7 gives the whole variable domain KAGVTQTPRYLIKTRGQQVTLSCSPISGHRSVSWYQQTPGQGLQFLFEYFSETQRNKGNFPGRFSGRQFSNSRSEMNVSTLELGDSALYLCASKTHHRYLAGIYEQYFGPGTRLTVT.

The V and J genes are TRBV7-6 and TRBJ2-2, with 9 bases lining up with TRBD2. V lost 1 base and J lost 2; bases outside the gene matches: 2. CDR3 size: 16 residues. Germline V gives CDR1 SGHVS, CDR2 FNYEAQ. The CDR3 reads CASSLEAGGNTGELFF. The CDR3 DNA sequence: TGTGCCAGCAGCTTAGAAGCGGGAGGCAACACCGGGGAGCTGTTTTTT.

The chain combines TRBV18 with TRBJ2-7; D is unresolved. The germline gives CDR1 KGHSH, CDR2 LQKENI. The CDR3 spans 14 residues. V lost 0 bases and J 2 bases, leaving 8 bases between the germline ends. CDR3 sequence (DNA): TGTGCCAGCTCACCACCCTTACAAACCTACGAGCAGTACTTC. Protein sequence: CASSPPLQTYEQYF. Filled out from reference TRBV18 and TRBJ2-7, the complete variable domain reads NAGVMQNPRHLVRRRGQEARLRCSPMKGHSHVYWYRQLPEEGLKFMVYLQKENIIDESGMPKERFSAEFPKEGPSILRIQQVVRGDSAAYFCASSPPLQTYEQYFGPGTRLTVT.